This TCR beta chain was sequenced for a study of cytomegalovirus exposure and HLA in healthy donors. Regarding this clone: Its target is not known.

The CDR3 has 14 amino acids. The ends lost 4 bases at V and 2 bases at J; junction bases unmatched: 4. Germline CDR1 reads SGHRS; CDR2 reads YFSETQ. PCR was performed using 60 Vbeta and 13 Jbeta primers. Measured with immunoSEQ multiplex PCR; TCRdb has only the in-frame clones, and not every one. The table records about 120,000 clones, roughly 80% of them present only once. The study's findings and limits: A later analysis revealed that TCR association rates differed between HLA loci, peaking at DRB1 and bottoming out at HLA-C. TCR beta sequences reportedly predicted most subjects' HLA-A and HLA-B alleles accurately. The later analysis indicated that the majority of CMV-associated TCR beta chains appeared HLA-restricted.

The TCR sequence derives from a female donor in good health and CMV-seronegative. The chain has TRBV5-1 and TRBJ2-7, with 9 bases matching TRBD2. Sequencing was done on a sample of PBMCs. Here the CDR3 DNA reads TGCGCCAGCAGCCTGGGGACTAGCCCCTACGAGCAGTACTTC. It yields the protein CASSLGTSPYEQYF.